This entry lists 23 T cell receptor beta chains sequenced from one sample in a study of cytomegalovirus exposure and HLA in healthy donors. The PCR used 60 Vbeta and 13 Jbeta primers. Sequenced by immunoSEQ multiplex PCR; TCRdb stores in-frame clones only, minus some. The sample yields about 150,000 clones, around three quarters seen once. Sequencing was done on a sample of PBMCs. The receptors were gathered from a man between 35 and 55 years old in good health and CMV-seronegative.

This clone was counted a single time. The junction does not match germline at one end; this may be a read error. This chain uses TRBV7-9 with TRBJ1-2; D is ambiguous. The germline CDR1 and CDR2 sequences are SEHNR and FQNEAQ (reference sequence). CDR3 size: 14 residues. CDR3 region: CSSSLVGSQRGYTF. The CDR3 DNA sequence: TGTTCCAGCAGCTTAGTCGGATCCCAGAGGGGCTACACCTTC.

The chain employs TRBV9 and TRBJ1-1, with D possibly being TRBD1 (5 bases). Germline CDR1 and CDR2: SGDLS and YYNGEE. Trimming removed 3 bases from V and 4 bases from J, with 16 bases in between. The CDR3 consists of 15 residues. Here the CDR3 reads CASSGGAGRLTEAFF. DNA of the CDR3: TGTGCCAGCAGCGGAGGAGCAGGGCGGCTCACTGAAGCTTTCTTT.

This chain uses TRBV4-2 with TRBJ2-2, with unresolved D. V was clipped by 3 bases and J by 7 bases, with 6 bases between them. Germline V gene sequence: CDR1 LGHNA, CDR2 YNFKEQ. This CDR3 is built from 12 residues. CDR3 nucleotides: TGTGCCAGCAGCCAGTGGAGCGGGGAGCTGTTTTTT. Translating gives CASSQWSGELFF.

The J gene is TRBJ1-3, the V gene TRBV18; D is perhaps TRBD1 (6 bases). CDR1 KGHSH and CDR2 LQKENI come from the germline V gene. This CDR3 has 15 residues. V was cut by 3 bases and J by 0 bases, with 9 bases left in between. The CDR3 DNA sequence: TGTGCCAGCTCACCGGAACAGGGCTCTGGAAACACCATATATTTT. Protein sequence: CASSPEQGSGNTIYF.

Comment on this clone: The junction departs from the called germline gene at one end, perhaps through a read error. The rearrangement uses TRBV27 and TRBJ2-6, with a tentative D call TRBD1 (5 bases). Germline V gene data show CDR1 as MNHEY and CDR2 as SMNVEV (reference sequence). The length of the CDR3 is 17 residues. The CDR3 region is CASSSASSLSGANGLTF. CDR3 coding DNA: TGTGCCAGCAGTTCTGCATCGAGCCTCTCTGGGGCCAACGGCCTGACTTTC.

This chain uses TRBV2 with TRBJ2-7; D is perhaps TRBD2 (5 bases). Germline V gene sequence: CDR1 SNHLY, CDR2 FYNNEI. Trimming took off 4 bases at V and 5 bases at J, with 15 bases between the two ends. This CDR3 is 14 amino acids long. In nucleotides, the CDR3 is TGTGCCAGCAGTGCAAGCGGTACGTTAGACGAGCAGTACTTC. This codes for CASSASGTLDEQYF. The full variable domain, its missing parts supplied by reference TRBV2 and TRBJ2-7, is EPEVTQTPSHQVTQMGQEVILRCVPISNHLYFYWYRQILGQKVEFLVSFYNNEISEKSEIFDDQFSVERPDGSNFTLKIRSTKLEDSAMYFCASSASGTLDEQYFGPGTRLTVT.

This sequence joins TRBV2 and TRBJ1-1, with D maybe TRBD1 (5 bases). Germline loops: CDR1 SNHLY, CDR2 FYNNEI. V was clipped by 4 bases and J by 1 base, with 10 bases between them. The CDR3 spans 14 residues. The DNA for the CDR3 is TGTGCCAGCAGTGCGTTCGGGGGGAACACTGAAGCTTTCTTT. This gives the protein CASSAFGGNTEAFF.

This chain connects TRBV7-3 to TRBJ1-1; D uncertain. Trimming stripped 1 base from V and 5 bases from J, with 11 bases between. The CDR3 has 14 amino acids. CDR1 is SGHTA and CDR2 is FQGTGA in the germline V gene. The CDR3 is CASSLNGRETEAFF. CDR3 in DNA: TGTGCCAGCAGCTTAAATGGTAGGGAGACTGAAGCTTTCTTT.

The gene calls are TRBV5-4 and TRBJ2-7; TRBD2 aligns across 9 bases. CDR3 length equals 14 residues. Germline lookup yields CDR1 SGHNT and CDR2 YYREEE (reference sequence). The ends lost 4 bases at V and 7 bases at J; junction bases unmatched: 9. The CDR3 DNA is TGTGCCAGCAGCCTAATAGCGGGAGCGAGGGAGCAGTACTTC. It encodes CASSLIAGAREQYF.

Worth noting for this clone: Other DNA sequences of this sample code for an identical CDR3. This sequence joins TRBV28 and TRBJ2-7; 7 bases align to TRBD2. This CDR3 comprises 13 residues. Germline-derived CDR1 and CDR2 are MDHEN and SYDVKM. J gave up 2 bases and V 2 bases, and 0 bases lay outside the gene matches. CDR3 in DNA: TGTGCCAGCAGTTTAGCGGGGGCCTACGAGCAGTACTTC. Encoded protein: CASSLAGAYEQYF.

For this clone: Mismatch with germline at one junction end may stem from a read error. The rearrangement links TRBV11-2 to TRBJ2-3, with 7 bases lining up with TRBD1. Germline CDR1 and CDR2: SGHAT and FQNNGV. This CDR3 spans 14 amino acids. This chain's CDR3 is CASSPLAAGRGQFF. The CDR3 DNA follows: TGTGCCAGCAGCCCCCTGGCGGCTGGTAGGGGGCAGTTTTTT.

The V gene is TRBV6-5, the J gene TRBJ2-1; 7 bases line up with TRBD2. The ends lost 5 bases at V and 0 bases at J; junction bases unmatched: 1. CDR1 and CDR2 from the germline V gene are MNHEY and SVGAGI. The CDR3 is 14 residues long. Here the CDR3 DNA reads TGTGCCAGCAGTGGACTAGTCTCCTACAATGAGCAGTTCTTC. It codes for CASSGLVSYNEQFF.

J is TRBJ1-1 and V is TRBV28, with D possibly being TRBD1 (6 bases). The V end was cut by 2 bases, the J end by 2 bases, with 9 bases between. Germline-derived CDR1 and CDR2 are MDHEN and SYDVKM. CDR3 size: 14 residues. The CDR3 here is CASSLGGANTEAFF. For the CDR3, the DNA is TGTGCCAGCAGTTTAGGGGGGGCAAACACTGAAGCTTTCTTT.

The rearrangement joins TRBV30 to TRBJ1-5; no reliable D call. The V and J ends lost 3 bases and 4 bases respectively, with 7 bases between them. CDR1 GTSNPN and CDR2 SVGIG come from the germline V gene (reference sequence). The length of the CDR3 is 12 residues. This CDR3 is CAWRLDNQPQHF. In DNA, the CDR3 is TGTGCCTGGAGGTTAGATAATCAGCCCCAGCATTTT. The full variable domain, completed using reference TRBV30 and TRBJ1-5, is SQTIHQWPATLVQPVGSPLSLECTVEGTSNPNLYWYRQAAGRGLQLLFYSVGIGQISSEVPQNLSASRPQDRQFILSSKKLLLSDSGFYLCAWRLDNQPQHFGDGTRLSIL.

The chain joins TRBV5-1 to TRBJ1-1, with 7 bases matching TRBD1. With 3 bases clipped from V and 1 base from J, the junction kept 6 bases outside the gene matches. There are 15 residues in the CDR3. Germline V lookup: CDR1 SGHRS, CDR2 YFSETQ. The DNA for the CDR3 is TGCGCCAGCAGCTGGGGGACAGCGGGGAACACTGAAGCTTTCTTT. It encodes CASSWGTAGNTEAFF. The variable domain in full, with the rest retrieved from reference TRBV5-1 and TRBJ1-1, is KAGVTQTPRYLIKTRGQQVTLSCSPISGHRSVSWYQQTPGQGLQFLFEYFSETQRNKGNFPGRFSGRQFSNSRSEMNVSTLELGDSALYLCASSWGTAGNTEAFFGQGTRLTVV.

CDR3: CARPVGGPPVGWSYEQYV. CDR3 DNA sequence: TGTGCCAGGCCCGTAGGGGGTCCGCCGGTGGGGTGGTCCTACGAGCAGTACGTC. The chain combines TRBV6-9 with TRBJ2-7, with D possibly matching TRBD1 (6 bases). The CDR3 consists of 18 residues. The V end was cut by 9 bases, the J end by 1 base, with 28 bases between. Germline CDR1 MNHGY, CDR2 SVAAGI.

The V gene is TRBV5-1, the J gene TRBJ2-1; no reliable D call. V lost 2 bases to trimming and J lost 6 bases, with 6 bases between them. The CDR3 is 12 amino acids. Per the germline V gene, CDR1 is SGHRS and CDR2 is YFSETQ. This CDR3 reads CASSLFRNEQFF. DNA of the CDR3: TGCGCCAGCAGCTTATTTCGCAATGAGCAGTTCTTC.

V gene TRBV9 combines with J gene TRBJ1-3; unclear D gene. V lost 0 bases and J 6 bases, leaving 13 bases between the germline ends. Per germline, CDR1 SGDLS and CDR2 YYNGEE. CDR3 length: 15 amino acids. The CDR3 region has the DNA TGTGCCAGCAGCGTAGACGACCAGCGCCTAAACACCATATATTTT. The encoded protein is CASSVDDQRLNTIYF.

The V and J genes are TRBV6-6 and TRBJ1-2; TRBD1 matches 7 bases. V trimming: 6 bases; J trimming: 3 bases; junction bases outside the gene matches: 1. CDR1 is MNHNY and CDR2 is SVGAGI in the germline V gene (reference sequence). The CDR3 covers 12 residues. The CDR3 region is CASSGTDYGYTF. The CDR3 DNA is TGTGCCAGCAGCGGGACAGACTATGGCTACACCTTC.

The J gene is TRBJ1-6, the V gene TRBV6-5; 11 nucleotides agree with TRBD1. The CDR3 is 15 amino acids. V shed 5 bases, J shed 7 bases, and the junction held 4 bases outside the gene matches. CDR1 and CDR2 (germline): MNHEY, SVGAGI. As DNA, the CDR3 is TGTGCCAGCAGTCTGGGGACAGGGGGAAATTCACCCCTCCACTTT. This encodes CASSLGTGGNSPLHF.

The chain couples TRBV5-4 to TRBJ1-5; D is ambiguous. CDR1 and CDR2 (germline): SGHNT, YYREEE (reference sequence). The length of the CDR3 is 16 residues. Trimming took 0 bases from V and 0 from J, leaving 10 bases between them. The CDR3 nucleotides are TGTGCCAGCAGCTTGGGTGGGCCCGATAGCAATCAGCCCCAGCATTTT. It specifies CASSLGGPDSNQPQHF.

This clone appeared a few times. This chain's CDR3 is CATSSGRRETQYF. CDR3 coding DNA: TGTGCCACCAGCAGCGGGAGGCGAGAGACCCAGTACTTC. The rearrangement links TRBV15 to TRBJ2-5; 7 bases line up with TRBD2. V lost 3 bases and J lost 4; bases outside the gene matches: 2. CDR3 length: 13 amino acids. Germline values: CDR1 LNHNV, CDR2 YYDKDF (reference sequence).

The chain joins TRBV27 to TRBJ2-1, with 10 bases matching TRBD2. Germline CDR1 and CDR2: MNHEY and SMNVEV (reference sequence). The CDR3 spans 16 residues. V dropped 6 bases and J dropped 9; count of bases not matched to a gene: 14. This CDR3 reads CASRAIGLAERAEQFF. CDR3 sequence (DNA): TGTGCCAGCAGGGCTATAGGACTAGCGGAGAGAGCTGAGCAGTTCTTC.